This TCR beta chain is drawn from a study of T-cell reconstitution after alpha-beta-depleted transplantation in children. Study conclusions and caveats: T cells produced anew were the main source of T-cell counts and diversity one year after transplant. The high TCRbeta diversity at day 60 in some patients came from surviving recipient T cells and thymic progenitors. The origin of alpha-beta T cells about two months after transplant was reportedly several hundred expanded graft clones.

CDR3 length equals 15 residues. The germline gives CDR1 MNHEY, CDR2 SMNVEV (reference sequence). The trim removed 4 bases at V and 6 bases at J, leaving 8 bases unmatched. Ten or more counts support this clonotype. Its antigen is as yet unknown. Unique molecular identifiers were built into the TCRbeta library. TCRdb reprocessed the PCR reads via MiXCR and lists one record per CDR3 protein. The sample carries nearly 20,000 distinct CDR3 sequences, 10% to 15% recorded once. The sequencing used PBMCs, mostly from graft donor cells, collected 60 days after TCRalphabeta/CD19-depleted stem cell transplant. The sequence derives from a female patient aged 2-10 years who had a stem cell transplant for congenital amegakaryocytic thrombocytopenia, so the T cells may come from the graft donor. V gene TRBV27 combines with J gene TRBJ1-4; 7 positions agree with TRBD1. CDR3: CASSSPGTADEKLFF. CDR3 nucleotide sequence: TGTGCCAGCAGTTCTCCCGGGACAGCGGATGAAAAACTGTTTTTT.